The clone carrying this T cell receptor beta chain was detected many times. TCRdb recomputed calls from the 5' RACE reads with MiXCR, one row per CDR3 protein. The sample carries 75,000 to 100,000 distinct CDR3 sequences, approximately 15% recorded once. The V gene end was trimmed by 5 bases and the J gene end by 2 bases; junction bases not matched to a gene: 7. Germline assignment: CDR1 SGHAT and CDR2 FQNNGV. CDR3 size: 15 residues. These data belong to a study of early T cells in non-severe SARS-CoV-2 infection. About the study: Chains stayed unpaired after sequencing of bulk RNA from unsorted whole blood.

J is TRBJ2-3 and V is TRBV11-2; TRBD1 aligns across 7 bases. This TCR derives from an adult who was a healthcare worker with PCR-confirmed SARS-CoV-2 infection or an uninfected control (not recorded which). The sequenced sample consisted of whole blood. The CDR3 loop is CASSPGQASTDTQYF. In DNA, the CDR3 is TGTGCCAGCAGCCCCGGACAGGCCTCCACAGATACGCAGTATTTT.